The table lists the clone carrying this TCR beta chain with a count of one. This record belongs to a study of Ad26.COV2.S vaccination and SARS-CoV-2 variants. V dropped 4 bases and J dropped 2 bases, with 23 bases sitting between them. The CDR3 is 18 residues long. The germline CDR1 and CDR2 sequences are SGHRS and YFSETQ. TCRdb's table, derived via immunoSEQ multiplex PCR, lists solely in-frame clones and lacks some. The sample yields more than 150,000 clones, roughly 85% seen once. The rearrangement links TRBV5-1 to TRBJ2-3, with TRBD2 as a possible D gene (5 bases). The receptor's source is a human donor who had recovered from COVID-19. The sample consisted of peripheral blood, taken after recovery from COVID-19. CDR3 sequence (DNA): TGCGCCAGCAGCCCAGTGATGGATAGCGAAGGAACCACAGATACGCAGTATTTT. Encoded protein: CASSPVMDSEGTTDTQYF.